This T cell receptor (beta chain) was profiled in a study of graft-versus-host responses after intestinal transplantation. The assay was immunoSEQ multiplex PCR, and TCRdb's table has in-frame clones only and misses some. This sample yields tens of thousands of clones, of which 80% to 90% are seen a single time; around 2.6% belongs to the top ten. The count of this clone is one. Its antigen is unknown. From germline, CDR1 is SNHLY and CDR2 FYNNEI. Trimming shortened V by 8 bases and J by 2 bases, and 10 bases separated the two germline ends. This CDR3 contains 13 residues. The clonotype comes from a human donor who received an intestinal transplant. The sample consisted of unstimulated CD8+ T cells sorted from spleen or lymph node cells, taken before intestinal transplant. This chain uses TRBV2 with TRBJ2-1, with D maybe TRBD2 (5 bases). The CDR3 is CASRGGPYNEQFF. The CDR3 bases are TGTGCCAGCCGCGGCGGGCCCTACAATGAGCAGTTCTTC. Full variable domain (remainder filled in from reference TRBV2 and TRBJ2-1): EPEVTQTPSHQVTQMGQEVILRCVPISNHLYFYWYRQILGQKVEFLVSFYNNEISEKSEIFDDQFSVERPDGSNFTLKIRSTKLEDSAMYFCASRGGPYNEQFFGPGTRLTVL.